These 29 T cell receptor beta chains share one sample of origin, sequenced in a study of T cells after posttransplantation cyclophosphamide. Sequencing used immunoSEQ multiplex PCR; TCRdb keeps in-frame clones, though not all of them. There are fewer than 25,000 clones in the sample; about 84% occur only once, and 6.3% lies in the top ten. Sequenced: PBMCs. The receptors here all came from a woman aged 60-70 years with a blood cancer, CMV-positive, and with a related stem cell donor.

V is TRBV9 and J is TRBJ2-1; TRBD2 matches at 11 bases. Per germline, CDR1 SGDLS and CDR2 YYNGEE. This CDR3 is built from 19 residues. V lost 3 bases, J lost 0 bases, and 11 bases stayed unmatched. In DNA, the CDR3 is TGTGCCAGCAGCGGAATCCCGGGACTAGCGGTGAGCTCCTACAATGAGCAGTTCTTC. It codes for CASSGIPGLAVSSYNEQFF.

The rearrangement uses TRBV9 and TRBJ2-5; D gene unclear. The germline V gene has CDR1 SGDLS and CDR2 YYNGEE. V dropped 0 bases and J dropped 5 bases, with 14 bases sitting between them. The CDR3 contains 15 residues. DNA of the CDR3: TGTGCCAGCAGCGTAGGGGCTAACTTTCGGGAGACCCAGTACTTC. This encodes CASSVGANFRETQYF. Full variable domain (rest looked up from reference TRBV9 and TRBJ2-5): DSGVTQTPKHLITATGQRVTLRCSPRSGDLSVYWYQQSLDQGLQFLIQYYNGEERAKGNILERFSAQQFPDLHSELNLSSLELGDSALYFCASSVGANFRETQYFGPGTRLLVL.

This sequence joins TRBV18 and TRBJ1-1; 7 nucleotides line up with TRBD1. CDR1 and CDR2 from the germline V gene are KGHSH and LQKENI. This CDR3 comprises 14 residues. Trimming took 4 bases from V and 4 from J; bases not matched to a gene: 6. Written as DNA, the CDR3 is TGTGCCAGCTCACAACAGGGGTTGGGCACTGAAGCTTTCTTT. It translates to CASSQQGLGTEAFF.

This chain links TRBV19 with TRBJ2-1; 8 bases align to TRBD2. CDR1 and CDR2 from the germline V gene are LNHDA and SQIVND (reference sequence). The trim removed 2 bases at V and 8 bases at J, leaving 8 bases unmatched. The CDR3 totals 15 residues. Written as DNA, the CDR3 is TGTGCCAGTAGTATAATGGGACTAGTTATTGATGAGCAGTTCTTC. Protein: CASSIMGLVIDEQFF.

The chain couples TRBV30 to TRBJ2-2; the match to TRBD2 covers 7 bases. J gave up 4 bases and V 0 bases, and 8 bases lay outside the gene matches. CDR3 length equals 16 residues. The germline gives CDR1 GTSNPN, CDR2 SVGIG (reference sequence). The CDR3 here is CAWSVLAGVSTGELFF. CDR3 DNA: TGTGCCTGGAGTGTACTCGCGGGAGTGAGCACCGGGGAGCTGTTTTTT. Complete variable domain (other parts from reference TRBV30 and TRBJ2-2): SQTIHQWPATLVQPVGSPLSLECTVEGTSNPNLYWYRQAAGRGLQLLFYSVGIGQISSEVPQNLSASRPQDRQFILSSKKLLLSDSGFYLCAWSVLAGVSTGELFFGEGSRLTVL.

The rearrangement links TRBV6-1 to TRBJ1-1, with D possibly matching TRBD1 (5 bases). V shed 1 base and J shed 11 bases, with 14 bases lying between them. Germline CDR1 and CDR2: MNHNS and SASEGT. This CDR3 spans 13 amino acids. CDR3 protein: CASSEERGTRAFF. The CDR3 region has the DNA TGTGCCAGCAGTGAAGAGCGGGGGACGAGGGCTTTCTTT.

The rearrangement links TRBV15 to TRBJ1-4; D is unclear. Trimming cost V 6 bases and J 4 bases, with 12 bases left between them. Germline V gene sequence: CDR1 LNHNV, CDR2 YYDKDF (reference sequence). The CDR3 is 14 residues long. CDR3 region: CATRPSGSNEKLFF. The CDR3 DNA follows: TGTGCCACCAGACCTTCGGGGAGTAATGAAAAACTGTTTTTT.

This chain connects TRBV11-3 to TRBJ2-2; 8 bases agree with TRBD1. The ends lost 5 bases at V and 1 base at J; junction bases unmatched: 9. The CDR3 contains 17 residues. CDR1 and CDR2 (germline): SGHNT, YENEEA. CDR3 bases: TGTGCCAGCAGCCCAGGACAGGGAAGATTGAACACCGGGGAGCTGTTTTTT. As protein: CASSPGQGRLNTGELFF.

The rearrangement links TRBV19 to TRBJ1-2; D not resolved. Deletions cut 3 bases from V and 3 bases from J, with 17 bases between. The CDR3 spans 16 residues. Germline-derived CDR1 and CDR2 are LNHDA and SQIVND (reference sequence). The CDR3 DNA sequence: TGTGCCAGTAGTATCATCTTGAGGGTTAGGGACTATGGCTACACCTTC. Translating it yields CASSIILRVRDYGYTF.

The V gene is TRBV30, the J gene TRBJ2-7; possibly TRBD2 for D (5 bases). V lost 3 bases, J lost 7 bases, and 22 bases lay in between. Germline assignment: CDR1 GTSNPN and CDR2 SVGIG (reference sequence). The CDR3 covers 15 residues. CDR3 protein: CAWRNSGTLGGEQYF. For the CDR3, the DNA is TGTGCCTGGAGGAACAGCGGCACTCTCGGCGGGGAGCAGTACTTC.

The chain is built from TRBV5-4 and TRBJ2-1; 10 bases agree with TRBD2. The CDR3 consists of 17 residues. The V gene end was trimmed by 3 bases and the J gene end by 5 bases; junction bases not matched to a gene: 11. CDR1 and CDR2 from the germline V gene are SGHNT and YYREEE (reference sequence). CDR3 in DNA: TGTGCCAGCAGCTCTTTATTGGGGACTAGCGTGGACAATGAGCAGTTCTTC. Its translation is CASSSLLGTSVDNEQFF.

This clone was picked up a small number of times. The CDR3 DNA reads as TGTGCCAGCAGCCCCTCTGCAGGGCATGGCTACACCTTC. Its protein product is CASSPSAGHGYTF. The rearrangement links TRBV5-4 to TRBJ1-2, with a weak D call TRBD1 (5 bases). The germline V gene has CDR1 SGHNT and CDR2 YYREEE (reference sequence). V lost 4 bases and J lost 6, with 13 bases in between. This CDR3 is 13 amino acids long.

The rearrangement links TRBV6-5 to TRBJ1-5; 7 bases line up with TRBD1. CDR3 size: 15 residues. V shed 5 bases, J shed 5 bases, and the junction held 9 bases outside the gene matches. Germline V gives CDR1 MNHEY, CDR2 SVGAGI. The chain's CDR3 is CASSKQGVGDQPQHF. Written as DNA, the CDR3 is TGTGCCAGCAGTAAGCAGGGGGTAGGGGATCAGCCCCAGCATTTT.

The chain uses TRBV9 and TRBJ2-7, with a tentative D call TRBD2 (5 bases). The germline V and J ends were trimmed by 2 bases and 3 bases, with 15 bases remaining between them. The CDR3 covers 15 residues. The germline V gene has CDR1 SGDLS and CDR2 YYNGEE. CDR3 region: CASSVGQAANYEQYF. In DNA, the CDR3 is TGTGCCAGCAGCGTCGGTCAAGCGGCCAACTACGAGCAGTACTTC.

The chain recombines TRBV6-5 with TRBJ1-1; 9 bases are shared with TRBD1. CDR3 length: 13 amino acids. The trim removed 6 bases at V and 5 bases at J, leaving 4 bases unmatched. Looked up from germline, CDR1 is MNHEY and CDR2 is SVGAGI. This chain's CDR3 is CASRATGGTEAFF. DNA of the CDR3: TGTGCCAGCAGGGCGACAGGGGGAACTGAAGCTTTCTTT.

The chain recombines TRBV6-1 with TRBJ1-2; D perhaps matches TRBD1 (6 bases). V dropped 5 bases and J dropped 7 bases, with 17 bases sitting between them. The CDR3 sequence is 14 residues long. The germline V gene has CDR1 MNHNS and CDR2 SASEGT. The CDR3 coding sequence is TGTGCCAGCAGTCCCCGGGGGGGGCCGGGTGGCTACACCTTC. Amino acids: CASSPRGGPGGYTF.

V usage is TRBV11-3 and J usage is TRBJ2-1; 11 bases align to TRBD2. Germline CDR1 SGHNT, CDR2 YENEEA. The J segment lost 8 bases and the V segment lost 5 bases, leaving 8 bases of the junction unmatched. The CDR3 covers 15 residues. CDR3 residues: CASSRNGLAGDEQFF. The CDR3 DNA reads TGTGCCAGCAGCCGAAACGGACTAGCGGGCGATGAGCAGTTCTTC.

J is TRBJ2-3 and V is TRBV5-1; D possibly corresponds to TRBD1 (6 bases). V lost 5 bases, J lost 2 bases, and 18 bases lay in between. The CDR3 totals 16 residues. Germline values: CDR1 SGHRS, CDR2 YFSETQ. The CDR3 sequence is CASRIPTGTTTDTQYF. DNA of the CDR3: TGCGCCAGCAGAATTCCCACAGGGACAACCACAGATACGCAGTATTTT.

The J gene is TRBJ2-2, the V gene TRBV18; weak D call: TRBD2 (5 bases). V shed 10 bases and J shed 5 bases, with 20 bases lying between them. Germline CDR1 KGHSH, CDR2 LQKENI. This CDR3 is built from 15 residues. CDR3 protein: CATLSGFGRTGELFF. CDR3 nucleotides: TGTGCCACGTTATCGGGGTTCGGAAGGACCGGGGAGCTGTTTTTT.

This clone was observed a single time. The rearrangement links TRBV6-6 to TRBJ2-1; 7 bases align to TRBD2. J gave up 5 bases and V 0 bases, and 7 bases lay outside the gene matches. The CDR3 totals 16 residues. CDR1 MNHNY and CDR2 SVGAGI come from the germline V gene (reference sequence). The CDR3 nucleotides are TGTGCCAGCAGTTACTCGGGGGGAGGGCCTCACAATGAGCAGTTCTTC. Translation gives CASSYSGGGPHNEQFF.

The V call is TRBV30, the J call TRBJ2-1, with 7 bases fitting TRBD2. In germline, CDR1 is GTSNPN, CDR2 SVGIG (reference sequence). Trimming took 4 bases from V and 4 from J; bases not matched to a gene: 1. The CDR3 runs to 12 residues. The CDR3 nucleotides are TGTGCCTGGACTAGCGGTTACAATGAGCAGTTCTTC. Amino acid sequence: CAWTSGYNEQFF. The complete variable domain, with remaining parts taken from reference TRBV30 and TRBJ2-1, reads SQTIHQWPATLVQPVGSPLSLECTVEGTSNPNLYWYRQAAGRGLQLLFYSVGIGQISSEVPQNLSASRPQDRQFILSSKKLLLSDSGFYLCAWTSGYNEQFFGPGTRLTVL.

The J gene is TRBJ1-5, the V gene TRBV5-5; D is unresolved. Trimming shortened V by 5 bases and J by 1 base, and 10 bases separated the two germline ends. Germline V lookup: CDR1 SGHKS, CDR2 YYEKEE (reference sequence). This CDR3 is built from 14 residues. CDR3 loop: CASRGDPSNQPQHF. For the CDR3, the DNA is TGTGCCAGCAGGGGAGATCCGAGCAATCAGCCCCAGCATTTT.

This clone was seen a single time. The J gene is TRBJ2-2, the V gene TRBV6-5; D is possibly TRBD1 (6 bases). This CDR3 comprises 14 residues. V lost 2 bases, J lost 3 bases, and 7 bases lay in between. Germline V gene sequence: CDR1 MNHEY, CDR2 SVGAGI. In nucleotides, the CDR3 is TGTGCCAGCAGTTACACAGGGTACACCGGGGAGCTGTTTTTT. Its protein is CASSYTGYTGELFF.

CDR3 protein: CASSLLSGPGTGELFF. The DNA for the CDR3 is TGTGCCAGCAGTTTACTTTCAGGTCCTGGCACCGGGGAGCTGTTTTTT. The genes are TRBV27 and TRBJ2-2; D uncertain. This CDR3 is built from 16 residues. V was cut by 2 bases and J by 4 bases, with 14 bases left in between. Looked up from germline, CDR1 is MNHEY and CDR2 is SMNVEV (reference sequence).

The genes are TRBV21-1 and TRBJ2-7; the table's D call, TRBD1, has no DNA check behind it. TRBV21-1 is a pseudogene segment. The CDR3 contains 15 residues. This CDR3 is CASSKVGTGYYEQYF. The CDR3 coding sequence is TGTGCCAGCAGCAAAGTCGGGACAGGTTACTACGAGCAGTACTTC.

This sequence joins TRBV30 and TRBJ2-5; D is ambiguous. The length of the CDR3 is 13 residues. Germline V gene data show CDR1 as GTSNPN and CDR2 as SVGIG (reference sequence). V was trimmed by 2 bases and J by 3 bases, leaving 10 bases between them. This chain's CDR3 is CAWSKSEKETQYF. The CDR3, as DNA: TGTGCCTGGAGTAAAAGCGAGAAAGAGACCCAGTACTTC.

As DNA, the CDR3 is TGCGCCAGCAGTGAGCCCCAAAGCCCCTACAATGAGCAGTTCTTC. Protein sequence: CASSEPQSPYNEQFF. The rearrangement joins TRBV10-1 to TRBJ2-1; D is unclear. The germline V gene encodes CDR1 WNHNN and CDR2 SYGVQD (reference sequence). The V and J ends lost 2 bases and 2 bases respectively, with 10 bases between them. This CDR3 region has 15 residues.

The CDR3 bases are TGTGCCATCAGTTCCGGGACTCAACTGTACAATGAGCAGTTCTTC. Its protein product is CAISSGTQLYNEQFF. V is TRBV10-3 and J is TRBJ2-1, with D tentatively TRBD2 (6 bases). Germline CDR1 is ENHRY and CDR2 is SYGVKD. V was shortened by 5 bases and J by 4 bases, with 15 bases between the two germline ends. The CDR3 has 15 residues.

The chain uses TRBV9 and TRBJ1-1, with 9 bases that match TRBD1. Looked up from germline, CDR1 is SGDLS and CDR2 is YYNGEE. The CDR3 is 19 residues long. The V and J ends lost 4 bases and 4 bases, in that order; junction bases with no gene match: 20. The CDR3 DNA sequence: TGTGCCAGCAGCCCCCCGTGGCTCACCAACAGGGGGCGCTTCACTGAAGCTTTCTTT. Its protein is CASSPPWLTNRGRFTEAFF.